This T cell receptor (beta chain) was identified in a study of shared clonotypes between healthy human individuals. The study's findings and limits: Clonotype sharing across donors was expected to vary with sequencing depth.

Recent acute infections and vaccinations were absent in the healthy HIV-negative adult donors. The donor cohort consisted entirely of Caucasian adults residing in Nashville, Tennessee. Here immunoSEQ multiplex PCR was the method, and the copy in TCRdb shows in-frame clones only, minus some. There are roughly 2.4 million clones in the sample; approximately 95% occur only once, and 0.13% lies in the top ten. From germline, CDR1 is SGHVS and CDR2 FNYEAQ. The CDR3 is made up of 13 amino acids. The V gene lost 5 bases and the J gene lost 8 bases, with 12 bases spanning the gap. On this clone: What it recognizes is unknown.

The J gene is TRBJ1-4, the V gene TRBV7-6; D uncertain. Sequenced: naive CD4+ T cells sorted from blood. Indicated subset: CD45RA+ positively selected. The TCR sequence derives from a young man in good health. The chain's CDR3 is CASSRRVQEKLFF. CDR3 sequence (DNA): TGTGCCAGCAGCCGAAGAGTCCAGGAAAAACTGTTTTTT.